This T cell receptor beta chain is from a study of blood T cells in healthy people across ages. Next came a second PCR, run for about 7 to 12 cycles, which used a sample-barcoded 5' primer along with a J-beta primer mix. TCRdb independently ran MiXCR on the 5' RACE reads; one entry per CDR3 protein. Of around 1,600,000 distinct CDR3 sequences listed, approximately 43% are singletons. Aged roughly 6 to 90, donors were systemically healthy Caucasians from Russia. Germline assignment: CDR1 MNHEY and CDR2 SVGAGI. J was trimmed by 2 bases and V by 2 bases; bases with no gene match: 5. The CDR3 spans 15 residues.

The receptor was derived from a woman between 18 and 29 years old in good health. The specimen sequenced was blood. The chain links TRBV6-5 to TRBJ2-5, with 7 bases lining up with TRBD1. Here the CDR3 reads CASSYRGGPQETQYF. The CDR3 DNA reads as TGTGCCAGCAGTTACAGAGGGGGCCCACAAGAGACCCAGTACTTC.